This TCR beta chain was sequenced during a study of CD8 T cells in ankylosing spondylitis. CDR1 MNHNS and CDR2 SASEGT come from the germline V gene. V lost 6 bases and J lost 5, with 16 bases in between. The CDR3 runs to 15 residues. One entry per CDR3 protein, called by TCRdb with MiXCR from the 5' RACE reads. The sample consists of about 340,000 distinct CDR3 sequences, roughly 15% of them appearing once. This clonotype was obtained from a male donor with ankylosing spondylitis or in good health (not recorded which). Source material: blood, either unsorted or a sorted T cell fraction (not recorded which). The rearrangement uses TRBV6-1 and TRBJ2-2; a weak D match, TRBD2 (5 bases). The CDR3 reads CASSPAGVGTGELFF. Here the CDR3 DNA reads TGTGCCAGCAGCCCTGCCGGGGTGGGGACCGGGGAGCTGTTTTTT.